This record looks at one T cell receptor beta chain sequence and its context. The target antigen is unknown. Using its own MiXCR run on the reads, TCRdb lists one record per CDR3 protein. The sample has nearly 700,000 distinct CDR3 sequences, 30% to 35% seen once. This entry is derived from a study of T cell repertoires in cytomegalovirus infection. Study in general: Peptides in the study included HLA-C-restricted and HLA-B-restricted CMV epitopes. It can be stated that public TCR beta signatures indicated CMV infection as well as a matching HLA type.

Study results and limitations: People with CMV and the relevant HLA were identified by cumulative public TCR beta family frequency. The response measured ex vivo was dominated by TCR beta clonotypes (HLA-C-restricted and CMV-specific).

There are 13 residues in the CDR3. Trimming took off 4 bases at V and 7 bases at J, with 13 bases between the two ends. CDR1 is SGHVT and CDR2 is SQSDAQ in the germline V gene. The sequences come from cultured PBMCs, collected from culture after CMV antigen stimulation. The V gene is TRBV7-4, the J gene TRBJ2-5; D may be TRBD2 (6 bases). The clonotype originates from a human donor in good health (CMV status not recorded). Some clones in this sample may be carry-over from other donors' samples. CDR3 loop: CASSSEGLGTQYF. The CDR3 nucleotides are TGTGCCAGCAGCTCGGAGGGTTTAGGGACCCAGTACTTC.